Below, 9 T cell receptor beta chains from the same sample are listed, as sequenced in a study of long-term antiretroviral therapy in people with HIV. At the survey level, the v3.0 immunoSEQ assay was run. The repertoire was sequenced with immunoSEQ multiplex PCR; TCRdb's copy has only in-frame clones and lacks some. The sample has some 40,000 clones; roughly 85% are singletons. The sample consisted of unsorted PBMCs, taken 3.1 years after starting antiretroviral therapy. The receptors stem from a woman in her forties or fifties with HIV.

V gene TRBV6-1 combines with J gene TRBJ2-3, with 7 positions matching TRBD1. Germline V gene data show CDR1 as MNHNS and CDR2 as SASEGT. J lost 0 bases, V lost 9 bases, and 9 bases had no gene match. This CDR3 has 15 residues. CDR3 in DNA: TGTGCCAGTGATATGGGACAGATTAGCACAGATACGCAGTATTTT. It yields the protein CASDMGQISTDTQYF.

The chain links TRBV5-6 to TRBJ2-7; D possibly matches TRBD1 or TRBD2 (5 bases each). The germline V gene encodes CDR1 SGHDT and CDR2 YYEEEE. Trimming shortened V by 4 bases and J by 3 bases, and 8 bases separated the two germline ends. This CDR3 has 12 residues. DNA of the CDR3: TGTGCCAGCAGCCGGGACGGCTACGAGCAGTACTTC. Amino acids: CASSRDGYEQYF.

The chain uses TRBV30 and TRBJ1-1; a possible D gene is TRBD1 (6 bases). The CDR3 consists of 13 residues. The V gene lost 4 bases and the J gene lost 1 base, with 10 bases spanning the gap. Germline V gene lookup returns CDR1 GTSNPN and CDR2 SVGIG (reference sequence). The CDR3 DNA sequence: TGTGCCTGGAATCGGGGACAGAACACTGAAGCTTTCTTT. Its translation: CAWNRGQNTEAFF. Complete variable domain (other parts from reference TRBV30 and TRBJ1-1): SQTIHQWPATLVQPVGSPLSLECTVEGTSNPNLYWYRQAAGRGLQLLFYSVGIGQISSEVPQNLSASRPQDRQFILSSKKLLLSDSGFYLCAWNRGQNTEAFFGQGTRLTVV.

This chain joins TRBV5-4 and TRBJ1-3, with a tentative D call TRBD1 (5 bases). Trimming removed 3 bases from V and 4 bases from J, with 14 bases in between. CDR3 length: 15 residues. Germline-derived CDR1 and CDR2 are SGHNT and YYREEE (reference sequence). The CDR3 nucleotides are TGTGCCAGCAGCTCGGGAGGGAGACAGGGAAACACCATATATTTT. Encoded protein: CASSSGGRQGNTIYF.

This chain links TRBV7-9 with TRBJ1-1; a weak D match, TRBD1 (5 bases). The V and J ends lost 1 base and 1 base respectively, with 13 bases between them. CDR1 and CDR2 (germline): SEHNR, FQNEAQ (reference sequence). The CDR3 covers 16 residues. The CDR3 nucleotides are TGTGCCAGCAGCTTAGGAGGGACGGCGTCGAACACTGAAGCTTTCTTT. Translated: CASSLGGTASNTEAFF.

The rearrangement links TRBV6-5 to TRBJ2-2; D ambiguous. V lost 0 bases and J 0 bases, leaving 5 bases between the germline ends. The CDR3 is 15 amino acids. CDR1 MNHEY and CDR2 SVGAGI come from the germline V gene. In nucleotides, the CDR3 is TGTGCCAGCAGTTACTCGACCGCGAACACCGGGGAGCTGTTTTTT. Encoded protein: CASSYSTANTGELFF.

V usage is TRBV27 and J usage is TRBJ1-1, with 9 bases lining up with TRBD1. After removal of 4 bases from V and 2 bases from J, the junction contained 8 bases not matched to a gene. Germline V gives CDR1 MNHEY, CDR2 SMNVEV (reference sequence). This CDR3 region has 16 residues. The CDR3 nucleotides are TGTGCCAGCAGTTACGTTAGTACAGGGGGCAACACTGAAGCTTTCTTT. It specifies CASSYVSTGGNTEAFF.

The CDR3 loop is CASRPGTGMNTEAFF. CDR3 nucleotide sequence: TGTGCCAGCAGACCCGGGACAGGGATGAACACTGAAGCTTTCTTT. The V and J genes are TRBV7-9 and TRBJ1-1; 9 nucleotides align to TRBD1. Germline V gene sequence: CDR1 SEHNR, CDR2 FQNEAQ (reference sequence). The CDR3 contains 15 residues. Losses at the gene ends were 6 bases for V and 0 bases for J; bases not matched to a gene: 5.

J is TRBJ2-7 and V is TRBV19, with D unclear. The CDR3 totals 12 residues. V lost 5 bases and J lost 2, with 7 bases in between. Per the germline V gene, CDR1 is LNHDA and CDR2 is SQIVND (reference sequence). CDR3 region: CASSATPYEQYF. CDR3 sequence (DNA): TGTGCCAGTAGTGCGACCCCCTACGAGCAGTACTTC.